This is a list of T cell receptor beta chains from one sample in a study of T cells in Graves' hyperthyroidism and ophthalmopathy. From the multiplex PCR reads, TCRdb called clonotypes with MiXCR, one entry per CDR3 protein. The table lists 550,000 to 700,000 distinct CDR3 sequences, about 45% of them singletons, with roughly 19% in the top ten. The specimen sequenced was peripheral blood or thyroid tissue (not recorded which). The receptors were sampled from an adult woman with Graves' disease, either hyperthyroidism or ophthalmopathy (not recorded which). Each CDR3 is given with its conserved first and last residue. The D gene is left open where the match is weak. Part of the rows lack a size; the others show once, few, many or a class for expanded clones.

TRBV28	few	TRBJ2-7	TRBD2	15	CASRESGRAFNEQYF	TGTGCCAGCAGAGAGAGCGGGAGGGCCTTCAACGAGCAGTACTTC
TRBV24-1	once	TRBJ1-5	TRBD1	19	CATSGQGAVWGWCNQPQHF	TGTGCCACCAGTGGGCAGGGGGCAGTCTGGGGCTGGTGTAATCAGCCCCAGCATTTT
TRBV7-3	NA	TRBJ1-2	NA	13	CASSEAGGYDYTF	TGTGCCAGCAGCGAGGCGGGGGGCTACGACTACACCTTC
TRBV29-1	many	TRBJ2-7	NA	13	CSVEKGSSYEQYF	TGCAGCGTTGAGAAGGGAAGCTCCTACGAGCAGTACTTC
TRBV7-3	NA	TRBJ1-6	NA	15	CASSTSGQRGSPLHF	TGTGCCAGCAGCACATCAGGACAGCGTGGATCACCCCTCCACTTT
TRBV10-3	many	TRBJ1-5	NA	16	CAISETGTLSNQPQHF	TGTGCCATCAGTGAAACCGGGACGCTGAGCAATCAGCCCCAGCATTTT
TRBV5-1	NA	TRBJ1-2	NA	15	CASSLGSGTSYGYTF	TGCGCCAGCAGCTTGGGCTCCGGGACAAGCTATGGCTACACCTTC
TRBV7-9	many	TRBJ1-3	NA	14	CASSLEGPGRTIYF	TGTGCCAGCAGCTTAGAGGGGCCTGGGCGCACCATATATTTT
TRBV7-2	NA	TRBJ2-7	TRBD2	16	CVSSTSRTSGTYEQYF	TGTGTCAGCAGCACTAGCAGGACTAGCGGAACCTACGAGCAGTACTTC
TRBV4-1	NA	TRBJ2-5	TRBD1	17	CASSQYIGTGMQQPQYF	TGCGCCAGCAGCCAATATATTGGGACAGGGATGCAACAGCCCCAGTACTTC
TRBV20-1	many	TRBJ2-5	NA	15	CSAPPRTTFQETQYF	TGCAGTGCTCCTCCCCGGACGACTTTCCAAGAGACCCAGTACTTC
TRBV2	NA	TRBJ1-1	NA	16	CASSFSRDLLNTEAFF	TGTGCCAGCAGTTTCTCACGGGACTTATTGAACACTGAAGCTTTCTTT
TRBV11-2	NA	TRBJ2-7	NA	15	CASTPVRGTSYEQYF	TGTGCCAGCACCCCGGTAAGAGGAACCTCCTACGAGCAGTACTTC
TRBV19	NA	TRBJ2-6	TRBD2	14	CASSQTAGGNVLTF	TGTGCCAGTAGTCAGACCGCGGGGGGCAACGTCCTGACTTTC
TRBV20-1	few	TRBJ2-3	NA	11	CSAGGRDTQYF	TGCAGTGCTGGAGGCCGAGATACGCAGTATTTT
TRBV29-1	few	TRBJ2-5	NA	13	CSVEKRRVETQYF	TGCAGCGTTGAGAAGAGGCGTGTGGAGACCCAGTACTTC
TRBV20-1	many	TRBJ1-6	NA	15	CSARAPVTYNSPLHF	TGCAGTGCTAGAGCACCGGTCACCTATAATTCACCCCTCCACTTT